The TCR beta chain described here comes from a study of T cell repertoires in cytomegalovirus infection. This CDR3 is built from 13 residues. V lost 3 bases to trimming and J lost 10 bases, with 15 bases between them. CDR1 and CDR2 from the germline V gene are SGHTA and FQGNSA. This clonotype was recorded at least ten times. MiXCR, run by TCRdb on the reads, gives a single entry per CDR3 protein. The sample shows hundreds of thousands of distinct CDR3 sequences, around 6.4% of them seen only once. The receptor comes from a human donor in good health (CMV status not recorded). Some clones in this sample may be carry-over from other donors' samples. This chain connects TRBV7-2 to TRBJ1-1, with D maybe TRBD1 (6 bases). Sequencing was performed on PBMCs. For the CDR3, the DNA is TGTGCCAGCAGCTTTGGGGGGGGCACGGGAGCTTTCTTT. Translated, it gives CASSFGGGTGAFF.